These 26 T cell receptor beta chains came from one sample sequenced in a study of T cell repertoires in cytomegalovirus infection. TCRdb passed the reads through MiXCR, listing each CDR3 protein once. The sample lists 300,000 to 400,000 distinct CDR3 sequences, almost 30% occurring once. No cognate antigen is known for these TCRs. This specimen was cultured PBMCs, taken from culture after CMV antigen stimulation. The receptors were sampled from a human donor in good health (CMV status not recorded). Some clones in this sample may be carry-over from other donors' samples.

This clonotype was seen a few times. The chain links TRBV15 to TRBJ1-3; maybe TRBD1 (6 bases). This CDR3 has 14 residues. Trimming shortened V by 3 bases and J by 5 bases, and 11 bases separated the two germline ends. Germline V gene lookup returns CDR1 LNHNV and CDR2 YYDKDF (reference sequence). The CDR3 DNA reads TGTGCCACCAGCAGGTCGACAGGAAGAAACACCATATATTTT. It encodes CATSRSTGRNTIYF.

The chain carries TRBV18 and TRBJ2-2, with D perhaps being TRBD1 or TRBD2 (5 bases each). Trimming shortened V by 10 bases and J by 2 bases, and 14 bases separated the two germline ends. The germline V gene encodes CDR1 KGHSH and CDR2 LQKENI. This CDR3 comprises 14 residues. CDR3 sequence: CATTTGLNTGELFF. DNA of the CDR3: TGTGCCACCACAACAGGACTCAACACCGGGGAGCTGTTTTTT.

The V and J genes are TRBV7-9 and TRBJ2-7; 9 bases line up with TRBD1. In germline, CDR1 is SEHNR, CDR2 FQNEAQ (reference sequence). The CDR3 totals 15 residues. J lost 4 bases, V lost 1 base, and 5 bases had no gene match. Here the CDR3 DNA reads TGTGCCAGCAGCTTAGGGGACAGGGAAAGGTACGAGCAGTACTTC. Translation: CASSLGDRERYEQYF.

This clonotype was observed a handful of times. The chain links TRBV28 to TRBJ2-5; D could derive from TRBD1 or TRBD2 (5 bases each). Germline CDR1 reads MDHEN; CDR2 reads SYDVKM. The CDR3 covers 14 residues. V was clipped by 4 bases and J by 2 bases, with 11 bases between them. The CDR3 here is CASSSGLQQETQYF. As DNA, the CDR3 is TGTGCCAGCAGTTCGGGGCTACAACAAGAGACCCAGTACTTC.

This clonotype was counted a few times. The V and J genes are TRBV18 and TRBJ2-1; 9 nucleotides agree with TRBD1. CDR1 is KGHSH and CDR2 is LQKENI in the germline V gene. The CDR3 is 14 residues long. J gave up 10 bases and V 6 bases, and 10 bases lay outside the gene matches. CDR3 in DNA: TGTGCCAGCTCGCTACTACAGGGGGCCGGGGAGCAGTTCTTC. As protein: CASSLLQGAGEQFF.

This clonotype showed up many times. The chain couples TRBV9 to TRBJ2-7, with D possibly matching TRBD2 (6 bases). CDR1 SGDLS and CDR2 YYNGEE come from the germline V gene. The CDR3 runs 15 residues. Trimming removed 0 bases from V and 4 bases from J, with 14 bases in between. The CDR3: CASSVAPGVQYEQYF. CDR3 coding DNA: TGTGCCAGCAGCGTAGCTCCGGGAGTGCAGTACGAGCAGTACTTC.

The chain combines TRBV19 with TRBJ2-1; D call uncertain. V was shortened by 7 bases and J by 9 bases, with 16 bases between the two germline ends. Germline-derived CDR1 and CDR2 are LNHDA and SQIVND (reference sequence). The CDR3 is made up of 13 amino acids. The CDR3 DNA reads TGTGCCAGTATCGACTCGTCCTTCGTTGAGCAGTTCTTC. It translates to CASIDSSFVEQFF.

This rearrangement joins TRBV7-9 to TRBJ2-5; D is uncertain. The germline gives CDR1 SEHNR, CDR2 FQNEAQ (reference sequence). CDR3 length: 11 residues. The V gene lost 8 bases and the J gene lost 3 bases, with 7 bases spanning the gap. The CDR3: CASRFEETQYF. In nucleotides, the CDR3 is TGTGCCAGCCGGTTCGAAGAGACCCAGTACTTC.

This clonotype was counted between two and nine times. This chain links TRBV6-6 with TRBJ1-4; D gene unclear. The V end lost 0 bases, the J end lost 0 bases, and 8 bases lay between the germline ends. There are 16 residues in the CDR3. The germline V gene has CDR1 MNHNY and CDR2 SVGAGI (reference sequence). The CDR3 DNA reads TGTGCCAGCAGTTACTCAGGTCTGCCAACTAATGAAAAACTGTTTTTT. It translates to CASSYSGLPTNEKLFF.

J is TRBJ2-7 and V is TRBV7-6; D may be TRBD2 (7 bases). Germline loops: CDR1 SGHVS, CDR2 FNYEAQ. V lost 1 base and J lost 0, with 16 bases in between. The CDR3 length is 17 residues. CDR3 DNA sequence: TGTGCCAGCAGCTTAGAAGGGGGAGGGGGTAACTCCTACGAGCAGTACTTC. Translation gives CASSLEGGGGNSYEQYF.

The rearrangement links TRBV28 to TRBJ1-2; perhaps TRBD1 as D (5 bases). Trimming cost V 8 bases and J 3 bases, with 13 bases left between them. The CDR3 is 13 amino acids. Germline V gene sequence: CDR1 MDHEN, CDR2 SYDVKM. This chain's CDR3 is CASYLGRDYGYTF. The CDR3 DNA reads TGTGCCAGCTACCTGGGCAGGGACTATGGCTACACCTTC.

This chain connects TRBV30 to TRBJ2-1; TRBD1 aligns across 9 bases. CDR3 length: 15 residues. With 3 bases clipped from V and 2 bases from J, the junction kept 5 bases outside the gene matches. The germline gives CDR1 GTSNPN, CDR2 SVGIG (reference sequence). This CDR3 reads CAWSTGTGTYNEQFF. Written as DNA, the CDR3 is TGTGCCTGGAGCACCGGGACAGGGACCTACAATGAGCAGTTCTTC. The whole variable domain, remainder taken from reference TRBV30 and TRBJ2-1, is SQTIHQWPATLVQPVGSPLSLECTVEGTSNPNLYWYRQAAGRGLQLLFYSVGIGQISSEVPQNLSASRPQDRQFILSSKKLLLSDSGFYLCAWSTGTGTYNEQFFGPGTRLTVL.

This clonotype showed up many times. This chain connects TRBV7-2 to TRBJ2-1; D is undetermined. This CDR3 has 16 amino acids. Germline lookup yields CDR1 SGHTA and CDR2 FQGNSA. Trimming removed 5 bases from V and 0 bases from J, with 14 bases in between. In DNA form, the CDR3 reads TGTGCCAGCAGCCCAAACCCAGCTCTCTCCTACAATGAGCAGTTCTTC. Translation gives CASSPNPALSYNEQFF.

The table lists this clonotype with a count of one. The CDR3 DNA sequence: TGCGCCAGCACCTCGGGGGGTCGTCGTGAGCAGTTCTTC. Amino acid sequence: CASTSGGRREQFF. The rearrangement joins TRBV5-1 to TRBJ2-1, with 7 bases identical to TRBD2. Germline trimming cut 6 bases from V and 9 bases from J; bases unmatched to any gene: 9. The CDR3 runs 13 residues. The germline gives CDR1 SGHRS, CDR2 YFSETQ. Full variable domain (remainder filled in from reference TRBV5-1 and TRBJ2-1): KAGVTQTPRYLIKTRGQQVTLSCSPISGHRSVSWYQQTPGQGLQFLFEYFSETQRNKGNFPGRFSGRQFSNSRSEMNVSTLELGDSALYLCASTSGGRREQFFGPGTRLTVL.

This clonotype was seen more than once but under ten times. This chain uses TRBV7-6 with TRBJ1-4; D remains unclear. CDR3 length: 14 residues. The germline V gene encodes CDR1 SGHVS and CDR2 FNYEAQ. V dropped 5 bases and J dropped 8 bases, with 15 bases sitting between them. The CDR3 sequence is CASSQGDGPEKLFF. CDR3 nucleotide sequence: TGTGCCAGCAGCCAAGGAGACGGCCCCGAAAAACTGTTTTTT.

The rearrangement uses TRBV5-5 and TRBJ2-7, with TRBD2 identical over 7 bases. The CDR3 length is 12 residues. Germline lookup yields CDR1 SGHKS and CDR2 YYEKEE (reference sequence). V lost 4 bases and J lost 6; bases outside the gene matches: 4. This CDR3 is CASSPWGGEQYF. The CDR3 region has the DNA TGTGCCAGCAGCCCCTGGGGGGGCGAGCAGTACTTC.

The CDR3 here is CSARERADWNDGYTF. The CDR3 nucleotides are TGCAGTGCTAGGGAGAGGGCCGATTGGAACGATGGCTACACCTTC. The chain links TRBV20-1 to TRBJ1-2; D not certain. CDR1 and CDR2 (germline): DFQATT, SNEGSKA (reference sequence). This CDR3 is built from 15 residues. V was clipped by 3 bases and J by 6 bases, with 20 bases between them.

The chain is built from TRBV18 and TRBJ2-5; the D gene could be TRBD1 or TRBD2 (5 bases each). Germline lookup yields CDR1 KGHSH and CDR2 LQKENI. The CDR3 sequence is 16 residues long. V shed 6 bases and J shed 2 bases, with 19 bases lying between them. The CDR3: CASSRGLVIGQETQYF. The CDR3 DNA follows: TGTGCCAGCTCGAGGGGCCTAGTAATCGGGCAAGAGACCCAGTACTTC.

There are a few counts of this clonotype. The chain recombines TRBV11-2 with TRBJ1-1; 9 nucleotides agree with TRBD1. Germline V lookup: CDR1 SGHAT, CDR2 FQNNGV. The V gene end was trimmed by 0 bases and the J gene end by 0 bases; junction bases not matched to a gene: 5. CDR3 size: 17 residues. CDR3 sequence reads: CASSLDGQGLLNTEAFF. Written as DNA, the CDR3 is TGTGCCAGCAGCTTAGACGGACAGGGGCTCTTGAACACTGAAGCTTTCTTT.

The V call is TRBV3-1, the J call TRBJ2-3; 8 bases match TRBD2. The CDR3 has 16 residues. The germline V gene has CDR1 LGHDT and CDR2 YNNKEL (reference sequence). The V and J ends lost 4 bases and 3 bases, in that order; junction bases with no gene match: 9. The CDR3 coding sequence is TGTGCCAGCAGCCTACAATTCGGGGGGGAAACAGATACGCAGTATTTT. This encodes CASSLQFGGETDTQYF.

The CDR3 reads CSARGVFSSYEQYF. The CDR3 coding sequence is TGCAGTGCTAGAGGGGTTTTCAGCTCCTACGAGCAGTACTTC. V gene TRBV20-1 combines with J gene TRBJ2-7; unclear D gene. Germline CDR1 reads DFQATT; CDR2 reads SNEGSKA (reference sequence). There are 14 residues in the CDR3. V was trimmed by 1 base and J by 0 bases, leaving 10 bases between them.

There are a few counts of this clonotype. This chain connects TRBV7-9 to TRBJ2-5; 7 bases match TRBD1. Germline values: CDR1 SEHNR, CDR2 FQNEAQ (reference sequence). V was clipped by 3 bases and J by 4 bases; unmatched bases: 5. This CDR3 spans 14 amino acids. The CDR3, as DNA: TGTGCCAGCAGCTTCATTACAGGGGTAGAGACCCAGTACTTC. Protein sequence: CASSFITGVETQYF.

The rearrangement uses TRBV7-3 and TRBJ2-3, with D hard to call. CDR3 length: 15 residues. Trimming pared 4 bases from V and 0 bases from J, leaving 11 bases between. Per the germline V gene, CDR1 is SGHTA and CDR2 is FQGTGA. The CDR3 DNA reads TGTGCCAGCAGCTCAAAAAGGGCTAGCACAGATACGCAGTATTTT. Residues: CASSSKRASTDTQYF.

CDR3 loop: CASSAPGRLYGYTF. CDR3 bases: TGTGCCAGCAGCGCCCCGGGACGCCTCTATGGCTACACCTTC. V gene TRBV7-3 combines with J gene TRBJ1-2, with a tentative D call TRBD1 (5 bases). Germline lookup yields CDR1 SGHTA and CDR2 FQGTGA. V was trimmed by 5 bases and J by 4 bases, leaving 14 bases between them. The CDR3 covers 14 residues.

This clonotype showed up just a few times. The chain combines TRBV2 with TRBJ2-1; perhaps TRBD2 as D (6 bases). Germline V CDR1 and CDR2: SNHLY, FYNNEI. Trimming took 7 bases from V and 8 from J, leaving 9 bases between them. The CDR3 is made up of 11 amino acids. The CDR3, as DNA: TGTGCCAGCATACTAGCCGATGAGCAGTTCTTC. Amino acid sequence: CASILADEQFF. Using reference TRBV2 and TRBJ2-1 for the parts outside the CDR3, the full variable domain is EPEVTQTPSHQVTQMGQEVILRCVPISNHLYFYWYRQILGQKVEFLVSFYNNEISEKSEIFDDQFSVERPDGSNFTLKIRSTKLEDSAMYFCASILADEQFFGPGTRLTVL.

This clonotype was counted ten times or more. V is TRBV12-3 or TRBV12-4 and J is TRBJ1-1; no firm D call. Trimming removed 2 bases from V and 1 base from J, with 8 bases in between. This CDR3 region has 14 residues. This CDR3 is CASSLTVENTEAFF. In DNA form, the CDR3 reads TGTGCCAGCAGTTTAACAGTCGAGAACACTGAAGCTTTCTTT.